Each of the 27 T cell receptor beta chains below was sequenced from the same sample in a study of blood T cell repertoires in COVID-19. Only in-frame clones appear in the TCRdb table, and some are missing; sequencing was by immunoSEQ multiplex PCR. The sample carries approximately 290,000 clones, about 80% recorded once. What was sequenced was peripheral blood. These receptors were taken from a person aged 70 to 85 with COVID-19, enrolled during active disease.

This clone was detected a few times. The chain recombines TRBV5-1 with TRBJ1-1; 7 positions agree with TRBD1. The J segment lost 4 bases and the V segment lost 1 base, leaving 4 bases of the junction unmatched. CDR1 and CDR2 from the germline V gene are SGHRS and YFSETQ. This CDR3 comprises 14 residues. CDR3 residues: CASSLTGVITEAFF. The CDR3, as DNA: TGCGCCAGCAGCTTGACAGGGGTAATCACTGAAGCTTTCTTT. Full variable domain (missing parts from reference TRBV5-1 and TRBJ1-1): KAGVTQTPRYLIKTRGQQVTLSCSPISGHRSVSWYQQTPGQGLQFLFEYFSETQRNKGNFPGRFSGRQFSNSRSEMNVSTLELGDSALYLCASSLTGVITEAFFGQGTRLTVV.

Turning to this clone: Other DNA variants within this sample encode the same CDR3. The V gene is TRBV9, the J gene TRBJ2-7, with 10 nucleotides matching TRBD1. The V and J ends lost 2 bases and 2 bases, in that order; junction bases with no gene match: 4. The CDR3 sequence is 15 residues long. The germline V gene has CDR1 SGDLS and CDR2 YYNGEE. CDR3 sequence (DNA): TGTGCCAGCAGCGTCGGGACAGGGGTCACCTACGAGCAGTACTTC. Translating gives CASSVGTGVTYEQYF.

The chain employs TRBV6-5 and TRBJ1-6; tentative D call: TRBD1 (5 bases). V was clipped by 7 bases and J by 6 bases, with 13 bases between them. CDR1 is MNHEY and CDR2 is SVGAGI in the germline V gene. This CDR3 is built from 14 residues. The CDR3 DNA follows: TGTGCCAGCACCGGGGGGTCTATTAATTCACCCCTCCACTTT. Encoded protein: CASTGGSINSPLHF.

This clone was found once. The same CDR3 can be traced to other DNA sequences in this sample. V gene TRBV7-2 combines with J gene TRBJ1-5; TRBD1 aligns across 9 bases. Germline assignment: CDR1 SGHTA and CDR2 FQGNSA. V was clipped by 5 bases and J by 5 bases; unmatched bases: 1. The CDR3 has 13 amino acids. The DNA for the CDR3 is TGTGCCAGCAGCAGGACAGGGGATCAGCCCCAGCATTTT. This gives the protein CASSRTGDQPQHF.

The chain combines TRBV19 with TRBJ1-5, with D perhaps TRBD1 (6 bases). Germline V gene lookup returns CDR1 LNHDA and CDR2 SQIVND (reference sequence). V lost 5 bases and J lost 8, with 19 bases in between. There are 15 residues in the CDR3. The CDR3, as DNA: TGTGCCAGTAGTCTTTACAGGGCCCTCGCGGAGCCCCAGCATTTT. This codes for CASSLYRALAEPQHF. Variable domain in full (rest from reference TRBV19 and TRBJ1-5): DGGITQSPKYLFRKEGQNVTLSCEQNLNHDAMYWYRQDPGQGLRLIYYSQIVNDFQKGDIAEGYSVSREKKESFPLTVTSAQKNPTAFYLCASSLYRALAEPQHFGDGTRLSIL.

The CDR3 loop reads CASSHQAGTAFYEQYF. The DNA for the CDR3 is TGTGCCAGCAGTCACCAGGCCGGGACAGCTTTCTACGAGCAGTACTTC. The J gene is TRBJ2-7, the V gene TRBV28, with 7 bases aligning to TRBD1. V shed 5 bases, J shed 3 bases, and the junction held 13 bases outside the gene matches. The CDR3 is made up of 16 amino acids. CDR1 MDHEN and CDR2 SYDVKM come from the germline V gene.

This clone turned up a few times. The CDR3 reads CASRSGRTGELFF. In DNA, the CDR3 is TGTGCCAGCAGATCAGGGAGGACCGGGGAGCTGTTTTTT. The V call is TRBV12-3 or TRBV12-4, the J call TRBJ2-2; a weak D match, TRBD2 (6 bases). Trimming removed 6 bases at V and 5 bases at J, with 10 bases between. The CDR3 extends over 13 amino acids.

The chain is built from TRBV21-1 and TRBJ1-6; the table gives TRBD1 as D, unverified against the DNA. TRBV21-1 is a pseudogene segment. The CDR3 runs 17 residues. CDR3 sequence: CASSKGDRTTHNSPLHF. The CDR3 nucleotides read TGTGCCAGCAGCAAAGGCGACAGGACAACGCATAATTCACCCCTCCACTTT.

This chain uses TRBV5-1 with TRBJ1-1; TRBD1 might be the D (5 bases). The CDR3 has 15 amino acids. The germline gives CDR1 SGHRS, CDR2 YFSETQ. Deletions cut 4 bases from V and 1 base from J, with 14 bases between. Here the CDR3 DNA reads TGCGCCAGCAGCCCCGGAGGGGCCCGGAACACTGAAGCTTTCTTT. Translation gives CASSPGGARNTEAFF.

V and J are TRBV4-1 and TRBJ2-7; 9 bases map to TRBD1. V was clipped by 3 bases and J by 3 bases; unmatched bases: 6. The CDR3 runs to 15 residues. Per germline, CDR1 MGHRA and CDR2 YSYEKL. The CDR3 is CASSQATGGGYEQYF. DNA for the CDR3: TGCGCCAGCAGCCAGGCGACAGGGGGGGGCTACGAGCAGTACTTC.

The V and J genes are TRBV27 and TRBJ1-5; TRBD1 matches at 8 bases. J was trimmed by 5 bases and V by 6 bases; bases with no gene match: 9. The CDR3 length is 15 residues. In germline, CDR1 is MNHEY, CDR2 SMNVEV (reference sequence). The CDR3 region is CASRMGTGPYQPQHF. The CDR3 DNA sequence: TGTGCCAGCAGGATGGGGACAGGACCCTATCAGCCCCAGCATTTT.

V gene TRBV5-1 combines with J gene TRBJ2-3; no firm D call. V lost 0 bases and J lost 3, with 5 bases in between. Per the germline V gene, CDR1 is SGHRS and CDR2 is YFSETQ. The CDR3 contains 13 residues. The CDR3 DNA reads as TGCGCCAGCAGCTTGGATGTAACAGATACGCAGTATTTT. The encoded protein is CASSLDVTDTQYF.

This CDR3 reads CASRTVGTGGAGTEAFF. CDR3 sequence (DNA): TGTGCCAGCAGAACGGTCGGGACAGGGGGCGCGGGGACTGAAGCTTTCTTT. The chain joins TRBV13 to TRBJ1-1; 12 positions agree with TRBD1. The germline gives CDR1 PRHDT, CDR2 FYEKMQ (reference sequence). This CDR3 has 17 residues. V lost 6 bases to trimming and J lost 5 bases; unmatched junction nucleotides: 13.

This clone was seen more than once but under ten times. This chain connects TRBV7-9 to TRBJ1-2; TRBD1 matches at 9 bases. Trimming cost V 3 bases and J 6 bases; bases outside gene matches: 5. The CDR3 runs to 14 residues. Germline CDR1 and CDR2: SEHNR and FQNEAQ (reference sequence). The CDR3 sequence: CASSLGQGIDGYTF. The DNA of the CDR3 is TGTGCCAGCAGCTTGGGACAGGGAATCGATGGCTACACCTTC.

CDR3 region: CASSFSDSGANVLTF. The CDR3 DNA sequence: TGTGCCAGCAGCTTTTCAGATTCTGGGGCCAACGTCCTGACTTTC. This chain connects TRBV11-2 to TRBJ2-6; no definite D call. CDR1 is SGHAT and CDR2 is FQNNGV in the germline V gene. V was cut by 3 bases and J by 1 base, with 7 bases left in between. The CDR3 spans 15 residues.

V usage is TRBV9 and J usage is TRBJ1-4; D unclear. V gave up 0 bases and J gave up 8 bases, with 14 bases separating them. The germline gives CDR1 SGDLS, CDR2 YYNGEE. The CDR3 loop spans 15 amino acids. CDR3 coding DNA: TGTGCCAGCAGCGTAGGAGGAGTGCCTGGCGAAAAACTGTTTTTT. Translation: CASSVGGVPGEKLFF.

The rearrangement joins TRBV9 to TRBJ2-1; D perhaps matches TRBD2 (7 bases). The germline V and J ends were trimmed by 4 bases and 5 bases, with 19 bases remaining between them. The germline CDR1 and CDR2 sequences are SGDLS and YYNGEE. This CDR3 has 16 amino acids. The CDR3 region has the DNA TGTGCCAGCAGCCCCCCCAAGGGGGGGCCCCACAATGAGCAGTTCTTC. It yields the protein CASSPPKGGPHNEQFF.

In this sample, this clone turned up once. The chain links TRBV11-3 to TRBJ2-7; no clear D gene. Trimming removed 1 base at V and 6 bases at J, with 10 bases between. Germline V gene lookup returns CDR1 SGHNT and CDR2 YENEEA. CDR3 size: 13 residues. CDR3 protein: CASSLVLSGEQYF. In nucleotides, the CDR3 is TGTGCCAGCAGCTTAGTCCTATCGGGCGAGCAGTACTTC. Together with reference TRBV11-3 and TRBJ2-7, the CDR3 gives the full variable domain: EAGVVQSPRYKIIEKKQPVAFWCNPISGHNTLYWYLQNLGQGPELLIRYENEEAVDDSQLPKDRFSAERLKGVDSTLKIQPAELGDSAVYLCASSLVLSGEQYFGPGTRLTVT.

The genes are TRBV6-2 or TRBV6-3 and TRBJ2-1; 7 bases line up with TRBD1. The CDR3 is 17 residues long. V lost 4 bases to trimming and J lost 8 bases; unmatched junction nucleotides: 17. Germline-derived CDR1 and CDR2 are MNHEY and SVGEGT. CDR3 protein: CASSSDPPADRKYEQFF. As DNA, the CDR3 is TGTGCCAGCAGTTCCGACCCACCCGCGGACAGGAAATATGAGCAGTTCTTC.

The chain links TRBV19 to TRBJ2-7; TRBD1 might be the D (6 bases). The germline CDR1 and CDR2 sequences are LNHDA and SQIVND (reference sequence). This CDR3 comprises 18 residues. Deletions cut 3 bases from V and 4 bases from J, with 25 bases between. CDR3 region: CASSISYRTETTAYEQYF. In DNA, the CDR3 is TGTGCCAGTAGTATTTCTTACCGGACAGAAACGACGGCATACGAGCAGTACTTC. The whole variable domain, filled in from reference TRBV19 and TRBJ2-7, reads DGGITQSPKYLFRKEGQNVTLSCEQNLNHDAMYWYRQDPGQGLRLIYYSQIVNDFQKGDIAEGYSVSREKKESFPLTVTSAQKNPTAFYLCASSISYRTETTAYEQYFGPGTRLTVT.

The rearrangement links TRBV24-1 to TRBJ1-2, with 8 bases identical to TRBD1. J was trimmed by 3 bases and V by 9 bases; bases with no gene match: 14. Germline V gene lookup returns CDR1 KGHDR and CDR2 SFDVKD. The CDR3 length is 16 residues. CDR3 bases: TGTGCCACCCGCGACTGCGCCGGGACAGGAGACTATGGCTACACCTTC. It codes for CATRDCAGTGDYGYTF.

This chain connects TRBV7-2 to TRBJ2-7; D remains unclear. The germline CDR1 and CDR2 sequences are SGHTA and FQGNSA. The CDR3 contains 15 residues. V was clipped by 0 bases and J by 4 bases, with 13 bases between them. In DNA form, the CDR3 reads TGTGCCAGCAGCTTAGCGTTTTCAGTGAAATACGAGCAGTACTTC. Its translation is CASSLAFSVKYEQYF.

This clone was detected only a few times. The chain uses TRBV25-1 and TRBJ1-5, with D possibly TRBD1 on 6 matching bases. Germline CDR1 reads MGHDK; CDR2 reads SYGVNS. The CDR3 runs to 13 residues. The germline V and J ends were trimmed by 6 bases and 6 bases, with 12 bases remaining between them. CDR3 DNA: TGTGCCAGCAGCGCGGGGGCGGGTCAGCCCCAGCATTTT. Residues: CASSAGAGQPQHF.

V usage is TRBV6-5 and J usage is TRBJ1-2, with D possibly TRBD1 on 6 matching bases. Looked up from germline, CDR1 is MNHEY and CDR2 is SVGAGI. V was pared by 0 bases and J by 4 bases, with 15 bases between. The CDR3 spans 16 residues. CDR3 in amino acids: CASSYSTGLTPYGYTF. The CDR3 DNA reads as TGTGCCAGCAGTTACTCGACAGGTCTGACCCCCTATGGCTACACCTTC.

This clone turned up a few times. The rearrangement joins TRBV19 to TRBJ1-3; the D gene is possibly TRBD1 (6 bases). Per germline, CDR1 LNHDA and CDR2 SQIVND (reference sequence). There are 14 residues in the CDR3. V lost 8 bases to trimming and J lost 0 bases, with 11 bases between them. CDR3 DNA: TGTGCCAGTGTTAGAGGGGGCTCTGGAAACACCATATATTTT. Protein: CASVRGGSGNTIYF.

The gene calls are TRBV7-2 and TRBJ2-7; 12 positions match TRBD2. The CDR3 spans 18 residues. In germline, CDR1 is SGHTA, CDR2 FQGNSA. Trimming took 5 bases from V and 2 from J; bases not matched to a gene: 13. The CDR3 coding sequence is TGTGCCAGCAGCCCCCGACTAGCGGGGGCATATATACCCTACGAGCAGTACTTC. Amino acid sequence: CASSPRLAGAYIPYEQYF.

This clone occurred a few times. This sequence joins TRBV4-2 and TRBJ2-7; 11 bases line up with TRBD2. V dropped 4 bases and J dropped 4; count of bases not matched to a gene: 6. This CDR3 comprises 15 residues. Per germline, CDR1 LGHNA and CDR2 YNFKEQ. CDR3 amino acids: CASSRELAGEYEQYF. CDR3 nucleotides: TGTGCCAGCAGCCGCGAACTAGCGGGAGAATACGAGCAGTACTTC.